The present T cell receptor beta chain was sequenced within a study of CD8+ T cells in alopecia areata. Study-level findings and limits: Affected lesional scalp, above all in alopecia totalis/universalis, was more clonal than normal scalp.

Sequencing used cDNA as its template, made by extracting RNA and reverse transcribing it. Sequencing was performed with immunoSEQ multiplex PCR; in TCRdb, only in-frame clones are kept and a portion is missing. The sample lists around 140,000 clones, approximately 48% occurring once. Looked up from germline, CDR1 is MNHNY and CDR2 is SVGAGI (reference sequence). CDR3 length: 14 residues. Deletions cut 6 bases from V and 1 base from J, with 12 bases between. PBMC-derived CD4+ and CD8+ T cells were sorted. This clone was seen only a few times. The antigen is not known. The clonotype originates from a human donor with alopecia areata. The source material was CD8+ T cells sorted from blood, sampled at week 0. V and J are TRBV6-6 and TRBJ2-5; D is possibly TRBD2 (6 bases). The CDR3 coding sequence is TGTGCCAGCAGCTCCTCCGGGGGCCAAGAGACCCAGTACTTC. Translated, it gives CASSSSGGQETQYF.